This T cell receptor beta chain originates from a study of blood T cell repertoires in COVID-19. Study at large: Acute-phase and convalescent COVID-19 samples originated in the United States, Italy and Spain. From T cells, B-cell-depleted T cells, or PBMCs came the material, which was cDNA or gDNA.

Per germline, CDR1 LNHDA and CDR2 SQIVND (reference sequence). V shed 1 base and J 2 bases; nucleotides not matched to a gene: 14. The CDR3 is 19 amino acids. In the original analysis: Researchers report that nucleated cell counts were estimated from reference gene primer amplification. Using immunoSEQ multiplex PCR, the repertoire was profiled, and TCRdb retains in-frame clones only, with some absent. For V, J and clone size, that table is used; D and trimming come from the DNA. This sample carries 200,000 to 250,000 clones, approximately 85% of them seen once, and the ten largest clones take approximately 2.6%.

The gene calls are TRBV19 and TRBJ2-3; the match to TRBD2 covers 8 bases. Sequenced material: peripheral blood. This clonotype was sampled from a man aged 50 to 59 who had recovered from COVID-19. In DNA form, the CDR3 reads TGTGCCAGTAGTATAGGACCCGGGAGGGCCGGTTCATCCACAGATACGCAGTATTTT. Protein product: CASSIGPGRAGSSTDTQYF.